Following are 17 T cell receptor beta chains from one sample sequenced in a study of T cell responses to AZD1222 COVID-19 vaccine. Method: immunoSEQ multiplex PCR; TCRdb's copy keeps in-frame clones and lacks some. This table has about 96,000 clones, about 89% appearing once. This sample comprised peripheral blood, obtained on day 0 of AZD1222 vaccination. The receptors shown here come from an adult in good health.

The CDR3 DNA follows: TGTGCCAGCAGGCCCGGGGGGTACGAGCAGTACTTC. This encodes CASRPGGYEQYF. The rearrangement joins TRBV6-6 to TRBJ2-7; 7 bases map to TRBD2. V was clipped by 6 bases and J by 4 bases; unmatched bases: 3. CDR1 MNHNY and CDR2 SVGAGI come from the germline V gene (reference sequence). The CDR3 is 12 amino acids.

The CDR3 sequence is CASSLGGTGGPYYGYTF. The CDR3 nucleotides read TGTGCCAGCAGCTTAGGGGGGACAGGGGGCCCCTACTATGGCTACACCTTC. The chain recombines TRBV5-4 with TRBJ1-2; 12 positions match TRBD1. Germline-derived CDR1 and CDR2 are SGHNT and YYREEE (reference sequence). V was clipped by 2 bases and J by 3 bases; unmatched bases: 8. The CDR3 sequence is 17 residues long. Variable domain in full (rest from reference TRBV5-4 and TRBJ1-2): ETGVTQSPTHLIKTRGQQVTLRCSSQSGHNTVSWYQQALGQGPQFIFQYYREEENGRGNFPPRFSGLQFPNYSSELNVNALELDDSALYLCASSLGGTGGPYYGYTFGSGTRLTVV.

The chain carries TRBV20-1 and TRBJ1-2, with D uncertain. Germline CDR1 reads DFQATT; CDR2 reads SNEGSKA (reference sequence). The CDR3 spans 11 residues. V shed 3 bases and J shed 13 bases, with 15 bases lying between them. This chain's CDR3 is CSARAVVGVTF. The CDR3 DNA is TGCAGTGCTAGGGCCGTCGTCGGCGTCACCTTC.

The chain couples TRBV2 to TRBJ1-6; the match to TRBD1 covers 7 bases. V shed 2 bases, J shed 7 bases, and the junction held 5 bases outside the gene matches. Germline-derived CDR1 and CDR2 are SNHLY and FYNNEI. The CDR3 has 15 amino acids. The CDR3 sequence is CASSEWTGRNSPLHF. The DNA for the CDR3 is TGTGCCAGCAGTGAATGGACAGGCCGGAATTCACCCCTCCACTTT.

The V call is TRBV6-6, the J call TRBJ1-1; D perhaps matches TRBD1 (6 bases). From germline, CDR1 is MNHNY and CDR2 SVGAGI (reference sequence). The CDR3 sequence is 15 residues long. V was shortened by 5 bases and J by 5 bases, with 18 bases between the two germline ends. The CDR3 reads CASSPGGGLTTEAFF. CDR3 bases: TGTGCCAGCAGTCCTGGAGGGGGATTGACAACTGAAGCTTTCTTT.

This chain joins TRBV2 and TRBJ2-3, with 8 positions matching TRBD2. CDR3 length: 15 amino acids. Germline lookup yields CDR1 SNHLY and CDR2 FYNNEI. V lost 2 bases to trimming and J lost 4 bases; unmatched junction nucleotides: 5. CDR3 bases: TGTGCCAGCAGTGAACGGCGGGGGGCCCCAGATACGCAGTATTTT. Amino acid sequence: CASSERRGAPDTQYF.

The gene calls are TRBV7-9 and TRBJ2-7, with 9 bases matching TRBD2. After removal of 8 bases from V and 1 base from J, the junction contained 3 bases not matched to a gene. The CDR3 is made up of 13 amino acids. Germline V lookup: CDR1 SEHNR, CDR2 FQNEAQ (reference sequence). In DNA, the CDR3 is TGTGCCAGCGAAGCGGGGGGATCCTACGAGCAGTACTTC. This gives the protein CASEAGGSYEQYF.

The rearrangement links TRBV7-6 to TRBJ2-5, with D possibly TRBD2 on 6 matching bases. V lost 1 base to trimming and J lost 6 bases, with 21 bases between them. The germline V gene has CDR1 SGHVS and CDR2 FNYEAQ. The CDR3 has 17 residues. CDR3 in DNA: TGTGCCAGCAGCTTAGATGCTTTTGACGGAGGCGGGAAGACCCAGTACTTC. It codes for CASSLDAFDGGGKTQYF. Looking up the rest from reference TRBV7-6 and TRBJ2-5 gives the full variable domain: GAGVSQSPRYKVTKRGQDVALRCDPISGHVSLYWYRQALGQGPEFLTYFNYEAQQDKSGLPNDRFSAERPEGSISTLTIQRTEQRDSAMYRCASSLDAFDGGGKTQYFGPGTRLLVL.

In DNA form, the CDR3 reads TGTGCCAGCAGCTTGGGGGGACTTAGCAATCAGCCCCAGCATTTT. This encodes CASSLGGLSNQPQHF. The V gene is TRBV7-9, the J gene TRBJ1-5, with a possible D match to TRBD1 (5 bases). The V end was cut by 3 bases, the J end by 0 bases, with 9 bases between. This CDR3 has 15 amino acids. Germline-derived CDR1 and CDR2 are SEHNR and FQNEAQ (reference sequence).

V gene TRBV19 combines with J gene TRBJ2-5, with 12 bases matching TRBD2. After removal of 5 bases from V and 2 bases from J, the junction contained 6 bases not matched to a gene. CDR3 length: 16 residues. Germline values: CDR1 LNHDA, CDR2 SQIVND (reference sequence). The CDR3 is CASSGLLAGGQETQYF. In DNA form, the CDR3 reads TGTGCCAGTAGTGGCCTCCTAGCGGGGGGGCAAGAGACCCAGTACTTC.

V is TRBV7-2 and J is TRBJ2-7; D not resolved. The CDR3 is 12 amino acids. V was clipped by 2 bases and J by 4 bases, with 6 bases between them. CDR1 is SGHTA, CDR2 FQGNSA, per germline. For the CDR3, the DNA is TGTGCCAGCAGCTTAAACGGGTACGAGCAGTACTTC. Its protein is CASSLNGYEQYF.

This chain connects TRBV12-3 or TRBV12-4 to TRBJ1-1, with D uncertain. Trimming pared 6 bases from V and 4 bases from J, leaving 12 bases between. This CDR3 region has 13 residues. The CDR3 loop is CASSWGRPTEAFF. The CDR3 DNA sequence: TGTGCCAGCAGCTGGGGTCGACCCACTGAAGCTTTCTTT.

This sequence joins TRBV27 and TRBJ2-7; D gene ambiguous. Trimming took off 5 bases at V and 5 bases at J, with 16 bases between the two ends. The CDR3 is 14 residues long. Germline values: CDR1 MNHEY, CDR2 SMNVEV (reference sequence). CDR3 loop: CASSQDLIRDEQYF. The CDR3 coding sequence is TGTGCCAGCAGTCAAGATCTCATACGGGACGAGCAGTACTTC.

The J gene is TRBJ1-1, the V gene TRBV10-2, with D perhaps TRBD1 (5 bases). Germline CDR1 WSHSY, CDR2 SAAADI. The germline V and J ends were trimmed by 2 bases and 4 bases, with 14 bases remaining between them. This CDR3 comprises 15 residues. The CDR3 sequence: CASSEGARGGTEAFF. For the CDR3, the DNA is TGCGCCAGCAGTGAGGGGGCAAGGGGCGGCACTGAAGCTTTCTTT.

J is TRBJ2-7 and V is TRBV6-5; 8 nucleotides agree with TRBD2. The germline CDR1 and CDR2 sequences are MNHEY and SVGAGI. There are 15 residues in the CDR3. V shed 0 bases and J 0 bases; nucleotides not matched to a gene: 1. Here the CDR3 reads CASSYSSGSSYEQYF. The CDR3 DNA is TGTGCCAGCAGTTACTCCAGCGGGAGCTCCTACGAGCAGTACTTC.

This chain connects TRBV12-3 or TRBV12-4 to TRBJ1-1; D remains ambiguous. The CDR3 sequence is 13 residues long. V was trimmed by 0 bases and J by 4 bases, leaving 6 bases between them. CDR3 amino acids: CASSLALRTEAFF. CDR3 in DNA: TGTGCCAGCAGTTTAGCGCTACGCACTGAAGCTTTCTTT.

This CDR3 reads CATGGAQSNTGELFF. The DNA for the CDR3 is TGTGCCACCGGGGGGGCCCAATCGAACACCGGGGAGCTGTTTTTT. The V gene is TRBV10-3, the J gene TRBJ2-2; 8 nucleotides align to TRBD2. The CDR3 spans 15 residues. Germline CDR1 reads ENHRY; CDR2 reads SYGVKD. The V segment lost 10 bases and the J segment 0 bases; nucleotides outside the gene matches: 7.